One sample yielded the 30 T cell receptor beta chains listed below, sequenced in a study of blood T cell repertoires in COVID-19. Some clones are missing from TCRdb's copy, which holds only in-frame ones; the method was immunoSEQ multiplex PCR. Found here are 250,000 or so clones, around 93% of them singletons; the top ten hold 2.8%. Sequencing used PBMCs or T cells enriched from blood (not recorded which). These receptors were obtained from a man aged 35 to 55 who had been exposed to COVID-19.

This chain uses TRBV6-5 with TRBJ2-5, with D tentatively TRBD1 (5 bases). Germline CDR1 is MNHEY and CDR2 is SVGAGI. The CDR3 has 15 amino acids. V lost 4 bases, J lost 5 bases, and 17 bases lay in between. The CDR3 bases are TGTGCCAGCAGTTCCTGGGGATGGGGCAAGGAGACCCAGTACTTC. Protein sequence: CASSSWGWGKETQYF.

The rearrangement links TRBV9 to TRBJ2-3, with 7 bases fitting TRBD1. The CDR3 sequence is 17 residues long. V dropped 3 bases and J dropped 2; count of bases not matched to a gene: 12. The V gene's germline CDR1 is SGDLS and CDR2 YYNGEE. CDR3 sequence: CASSEGIGGQTTDTQYF. CDR3 coding DNA: TGTGCCAGCAGCGAGGGGATAGGGGGACAGACCACAGATACGCAGTATTTT.

The chain links TRBV14 to TRBJ2-1; D call uncertain. V shed 8 bases and J shed 7 bases, with 15 bases lying between them. This CDR3 is built from 13 residues. The germline CDR1 and CDR2 sequences are SGHDN and FVKESK. The CDR3 reads CASARNFANEQFF. CDR3 nucleotide sequence: TGTGCCAGCGCCAGGAATTTTGCGAATGAGCAGTTCTTC.

This chain uses TRBV27 with TRBJ2-2; no firm D call. CDR1 is MNHEY and CDR2 is SMNVEV in the germline V gene (reference sequence). The length of the CDR3 is 13 residues. The CDR3 sequence: CATRQTWAGELFF. CDR3 coding DNA: TGTGCTACCAGACAAACCTGGGCCGGGGAGCTGTTTTTT.

The chain links TRBV3-1 (or the pseudogene TRBV3-2) to TRBJ2-1; the match to TRBD2 covers 12 bases. After removal of 4 bases from V and 5 bases from J, the junction contained 6 bases not matched to a gene. The CDR3 is 16 residues long. The germline gives CDR1 LGHDT, CDR2 YNNKEL (reference sequence). CDR3 region: CASSPRGLAGNNEQFF. The CDR3 bases are TGTGCCAGCAGCCCAAGAGGACTAGCGGGAAACAATGAGCAGTTCTTC.

V is TRBV11-2 and J is TRBJ2-5, with 13 bases fitting TRBD2. The CDR3 sequence is 16 residues long. V dropped 5 bases and J dropped 5; count of bases not matched to a gene: 8. The germline V gene has CDR1 SGHAT and CDR2 FQNNGV. CDR3 in amino acids: CASSPRLAGGGETQYF. The CDR3 DNA follows: TGTGCCAGCAGCCCGCGACTAGCGGGAGGAGGGGAGACCCAGTACTTC.

The chain joins TRBV7-9 to TRBJ2-1; 9 bases agree with TRBD1. After removal of 2 bases from V and 7 bases from J, the junction contained 6 bases not matched to a gene. In germline, CDR1 is SEHNR, CDR2 FQNEAQ (reference sequence). This CDR3 region has 15 residues. This CDR3 reads CASSLLQGAVNEQFF. The CDR3 coding sequence is TGTGCCAGCAGCTTATTACAGGGGGCGGTGAATGAGCAGTTCTTC.

V usage is TRBV19 and J usage is TRBJ2-5; D ambiguous. CDR3 length: 12 amino acids. V was shortened by 1 base and J by 4 bases, with 4 bases between the two germline ends. The germline V gene encodes CDR1 LNHDA and CDR2 SQIVND (reference sequence). CDR3 DNA sequence: TGTGCCAGTAGTATAGCAGGAGAGACCCAGTACTTC. Translation gives CASSIAGETQYF.

The CDR3 protein is CSVVRGQGGNEQFF. As DNA, the CDR3 is TGCAGCGTTGTTAGGGGGCAGGGGGGCAATGAGCAGTTCTTC. The chain carries TRBV29-1 and TRBJ2-1, with D possibly TRBD1 on 7 matching bases. The CDR3 contains 14 residues. From germline, CDR1 is SQVTM and CDR2 ANQGSEA. V was pared by 4 bases and J by 6 bases, with 16 bases between.

This chain uses TRBV19 with TRBJ1-1, with D maybe TRBD1 (5 bases). Looked up from germline, CDR1 is LNHDA and CDR2 is SQIVND (reference sequence). V lost 3 bases and J lost 5, with 16 bases in between. The length of the CDR3 is 15 residues. CDR3 nucleotides: TGTGCCAGTAGTATGAGTCCAGGGTTGGTTACTGAAGCTTTCTTT. As protein: CASSMSPGLVTEAFF.

This clone was recorded once. J is TRBJ1-3 and V is TRBV6-5; D is uncertain. Trimming removed 6 bases at V and 0 bases at J, with 9 bases between. Germline V lookup: CDR1 MNHEY, CDR2 SVGAGI. This CDR3 region has 14 residues. The CDR3 here is CASRALSSGNTIYF. CDR3 nucleotide sequence: TGTGCCAGCAGAGCACTGAGCTCTGGAAACACCATATATTTT.

This clone has just one count. The sample holds other DNA sequences that translate to the same CDR3. The genes are TRBV7-2 and TRBJ2-1; perhaps TRBD2 as D (6 bases). The CDR3 totals 15 residues. The V gene's germline CDR1 is SGHTA and CDR2 FQGNSA. The V and J ends lost 0 bases and 4 bases respectively, with 10 bases between them. CDR3 sequence (DNA): TGTGCCAGCAGCTTAGCGGGAGGAGATTACAATGAGCAGTTCTTC. Encoded protein: CASSLAGGDYNEQFF. Supplemented by reference TRBV7-2 and TRBJ2-1, the full variable domain reads GAGVSQSPSNKVTEKGKDVELRCDPISGHTALYWYRQSLGQGLEFLIYFQGNSAPDKSGLPSDRFSAERTGGSVSTLTIQRTQQEDSAVYLCASSLAGGDYNEQFFGPGTRLTVL.

The chain uses TRBV28 and TRBJ1-1, with no clear D. The germline gives CDR1 MDHEN, CDR2 SYDVKM. V lost 8 bases, J lost 5 bases, and 12 bases lay in between. This CDR3 has 12 residues. The CDR3 DNA follows: TGTGCCAGCCAGTGGGCAGGAACTGAAGCTTTCTTT. Translating it yields CASQWAGTEAFF.

The J gene is TRBJ1-6, the V gene TRBV7-9; 9 bases are shared with TRBD1. This CDR3 has 19 amino acids. V shed 5 bases and J 6 bases; nucleotides not matched to a gene: 17. Germline lookup yields CDR1 SEHNR and CDR2 FQNEAQ (reference sequence). CDR3 bases: TGTGCCAGCAGCCTAGTCCGGGGCGGACAGGGGCGCGGTAATTCACCCCTCCACTTT. Translating gives CASSLVRGGQGRGNSPLHF.

The chain recombines TRBV27 with TRBJ2-5; D possibly corresponds to TRBD2 (6 bases). V gave up 5 bases and J gave up 5 bases, with 12 bases separating them. The germline gives CDR1 MNHEY, CDR2 SMNVEV (reference sequence). CDR3 size: 13 residues. The CDR3 region is CASSQTSFETQYF. The CDR3 nucleotides read TGTGCCAGCAGTCAGACTAGTTTTGAGACCCAGTACTTC.

The rearrangement uses TRBV27 and TRBJ1-2, with 9 bases aligning to TRBD1. Germline V gives CDR1 MNHEY, CDR2 SMNVEV (reference sequence). Trimming took 5 bases from V and 8 from J; bases not matched to a gene: 9. The CDR3 totals 14 residues. The CDR3 spells CASSNSGTGSGYTF. The CDR3 region has the DNA TGTGCCAGCAGTAACTCCGGGACAGGGAGCGGCTACACCTTC.

The chain is built from TRBV3-1 (or the pseudogene TRBV3-2) and TRBJ1-1; D ambiguous. Trimming cost V 1 base and J 6 bases, with 12 bases left between them. CDR3 length equals 14 residues. Germline V gene lookup returns CDR1 LGHDT and CDR2 YNNKEL (reference sequence). The CDR3 DNA follows: TGTGCCAGCAGCCAAGGGCTAGGTAACGCTGAAGCTTTCTTT. It specifies CASSQGLGNAEAFF.

This chain uses TRBV27 with TRBJ2-1; D is perhaps TRBD1 (6 bases). The V and J ends lost 2 bases and 5 bases respectively, with 16 bases between them. CDR3 length: 16 amino acids. The germline CDR1 and CDR2 sequences are MNHEY and SMNVEV (reference sequence). The CDR3 spells CASSLLGGPQHNEQFF. CDR3 in DNA: TGTGCCAGCAGTTTACTAGGGGGTCCACAACACAATGAGCAGTTCTTC.

The chain joins TRBV7-2 to TRBJ1-4; D is unclear. The germline CDR1 and CDR2 sequences are SGHTA and FQGNSA. The CDR3 extends over 16 amino acids. V lost 5 bases and J 0 bases, leaving 13 bases between the germline ends. The CDR3 sequence is CASSLNRRATNEKLFF. The CDR3 DNA reads TGTGCCAGCAGCCTGAATCGTCGGGCAACTAATGAAAAACTGTTTTTT.

The chain employs TRBV9 and TRBJ2-3; no clear D. Germline V lookup: CDR1 SGDLS, CDR2 YYNGEE. The CDR3 spans 14 residues. Trimming pared 0 bases from V and 5 bases from J, leaving 10 bases between. CDR3 residues: CASSVDPHIDTQYF. The CDR3 DNA reads TGTGCCAGCAGCGTAGATCCCCACATAGATACGCAGTATTTT.

This chain connects TRBV15 to TRBJ1-5; 7 nucleotides line up with TRBD1. CDR1 LNHNV and CDR2 YYDKDF come from the germline V gene (reference sequence). With 0 bases clipped from V and 4 bases from J, the junction kept 9 bases outside the gene matches. The CDR3 covers 17 residues. In DNA, the CDR3 is TGTGCCACCAGCAGAGAAAGTGCCCAGGGACAGAATCAGCCCCAGCATTTT. Translating it yields CATSRESAQGQNQPQHF.

V usage is TRBV18 and J usage is TRBJ1-4, with 7 bases lining up with TRBD1. Germline lookup yields CDR1 KGHSH and CDR2 LQKENI. This CDR3 has 16 residues. V gave up 6 bases and J gave up 5 bases; unmatched junction bases: 12. The CDR3 spells CASSSGGTANNEKLFF. The CDR3 bases are TGTGCCAGCTCCTCAGGTGGGACAGCGAACAATGAAAAACTGTTTTTT.

The chain has TRBV28 and TRBJ2-7; perhaps TRBD1 as D (6 bases). The CDR3 is made up of 14 amino acids. Trimming removed 6 bases at V and 0 bases at J, with 12 bases between. Germline values: CDR1 MDHEN, CDR2 SYDVKM. CDR3 in amino acids: CASRPGQSSYEQYF. CDR3 DNA sequence: TGTGCCAGCAGACCGGGACAAAGCTCCTACGAGCAGTACTTC. Drawing the rest from reference TRBV28 and TRBJ2-7, the complete variable domain is DVKVTQSSRYLVKRTGEKVFLECVQDMDHENMFWYRQDPGLGLRLIYFSYDVKMKEKGDIPEGYSVSREKKERFSLILESASTNQTSMYLCASRPGQSSYEQYFGPGTRLTVT.

The rearrangement joins TRBV28 to TRBJ2-1; no clear D. The CDR3 runs to 12 residues. The germline V gene encodes CDR1 MDHEN and CDR2 SYDVKM. Trimming took off 9 bases at V and 2 bases at J, with 8 bases between the two ends. The CDR3: CASHNTYNEQFF. CDR3 nucleotide sequence: TGTGCCAGTCATAACACCTACAATGAGCAGTTCTTC.

This sequence joins TRBV11-2 and TRBJ1-4, with a possible D match to TRBD1 (5 bases). CDR1 is SGHAT and CDR2 is FQNNGV in the germline V gene. V lost 5 bases to trimming and J lost 2 bases, with 18 bases between them. The CDR3 runs to 17 residues. CDR3 region: CASSHRGGIVTNEKLFF. The CDR3 DNA is TGTGCCAGCAGCCACCGTGGGGGGATCGTCACTAATGAAAAACTGTTTTTT.

The V and J genes are TRBV3-1 (or the pseudogene TRBV3-2) and TRBJ2-5, with 7 positions matching TRBD2. Germline V CDR1 and CDR2: LGHDT, YNNKEL (reference sequence). The junction had 4 bases not matched to a gene; V was cut back by 4 bases and J by 5 bases. This CDR3 has 13 residues. The CDR3 coding sequence is TGTGCCAGCAGCCCCGGGACTACTGAGACCCAGTACTTC. This gives the protein CASSPGTTETQYF.

The CDR3 protein is CASKKDFSSYNEQFF. The CDR3 bases are TGTGCCAGCAAAAAGGACTTCTCGTCCTACAATGAGCAGTTCTTC. V is TRBV6-5 and J is TRBJ2-1; the D gene is possibly TRBD2 (5 bases). Germline V gene data show CDR1 as MNHEY and CDR2 as SVGAGI. V was trimmed by 7 bases and J by 1 base, leaving 14 bases between them. This CDR3 spans 15 amino acids.

The chain links TRBV6-5 to TRBJ1-5; D not certain. The CDR3 contains 15 residues. V lost 6 bases to trimming and J lost 0 bases, with 12 bases between them. Germline loops: CDR1 MNHEY, CDR2 SVGAGI. The CDR3 coding sequence is TGTGCCAGCAGCCGAAGCCCATATAGCAATCAGCCCCAGCATTTT. It codes for CASSRSPYSNQPQHF.

The chain recombines TRBV30 with TRBJ2-1; 9 nucleotides agree with TRBD2. Unmatched junction bases numbered 10, after V lost 5 bases and J lost 8 bases. Per the germline V gene, CDR1 is GTSNPN and CDR2 is SVGIG (reference sequence). The CDR3 has 14 residues. This CDR3 reads CAWAPGLAGDEQFF. The CDR3 nucleotides are TGTGCCTGGGCTCCGGGACTAGCCGGGGATGAGCAGTTCTTC.

V and J are TRBV5-6 and TRBJ2-5; 11 bases line up with TRBD2. The V gene's germline CDR1 is SGHDT and CDR2 YYEEEE. This CDR3 has 16 residues. The ends lost 1 base at V and 5 bases at J; junction bases unmatched: 7. This chain's CDR3 is CASSLTIAGGRETQYF. CDR3 sequence (DNA): TGTGCCAGCAGCTTGACGATAGCGGGAGGGAGGGAGACCCAGTACTTC.